The 24 T cell receptor beta chains reported below all come from one sample, sequenced in a study of identical twins. TCRdb processed the 5' RACE reads anew with MiXCR; each CDR3 protein has one entry. The table has approximately 490,000 distinct CDR3 sequences, under 25% seen once. The sample also formed part of further work on yellow fever vaccine responses in identical twins.

Sequencing was performed on CD4+ T cells sorted from blood. The receptor source for this set is a young woman in good health.

This clonotype occurred a few times. The chain combines TRBV5-1 with TRBJ2-1, with 12 bases matching TRBD2. The germline V gene has CDR1 SGHRS and CDR2 YFSETQ. V lost 4 bases to trimming and J lost 8 bases; unmatched junction nucleotides: 7. The CDR3 extends over 15 amino acids. The DNA of the CDR3 is TGCGCCAGCAGCGATACACTAGCGGGAGGTGATGAGCAGTTCTTC. Amino acid sequence: CASSDTLAGGDEQFF.

A few counts support this clonotype. The genes are TRBV20-1 and TRBJ2-1; 12 bases match TRBD1. V dropped 6 bases and J dropped 7; count of bases not matched to a gene: 7. This CDR3 has 14 amino acids. The germline CDR1 and CDR2 sequences are DFQATT and SNEGSKA (reference sequence). The CDR3: CSAIPGQGANEQFF. The CDR3 DNA is TGCAGTGCCATTCCGGGACAGGGGGCAAATGAGCAGTTCTTC.

This clonotype was observed a few times. The chain links TRBV7-2 to TRBJ2-7; D possibly corresponds to TRBD1 (5 bases). Germline CDR1 is SGHTA and CDR2 is FQGNSA. Trimming removed 6 bases at V and 4 bases at J, with 25 bases between. The CDR3 contains 17 residues. The chain's CDR3 is CASRLKTVPNDPYEQYV. The CDR3 coding sequence is TGTGCCAGCAGACTTAAGACAGTTCCGAACGACCCTTACGAGCAGTACGTC.

This clonotype was detected a few times. The V gene is TRBV10-2, the J gene TRBJ2-3, with TRBD2 matching over 7 bases. The V gene end was trimmed by 2 bases and the J gene end by 3 bases; junction bases not matched to a gene: 8. Germline CDR1 and CDR2: WSHSY and SAAADI. The CDR3 extends over 16 amino acids. CDR3 amino acids: CASSEIPSGKTDTQYF. In DNA form, the CDR3 reads TGCGCCAGCAGTGAGATTCCCAGCGGGAAGACAGATACGCAGTATTTT.

This chain links TRBV7-2 with TRBJ1-6; a possible D gene is TRBD1 (6 bases). The germline V gene encodes CDR1 SGHTA and CDR2 FQGNSA. The CDR3 has 15 residues. V shed 3 bases and J shed 9 bases, with 15 bases lying between them. The CDR3 here is CASSFTGTIGSPLHF. DNA of the CDR3: TGTGCCAGCAGCTTCACCGGGACAATCGGTTCACCCCTCCACTTT.

This clonotype showed up just a few times. The chain links TRBV29-1 to TRBJ2-1, with D tentatively TRBD1 (6 bases). CDR1 and CDR2 (germline): SQVTM, ANQGSEA. CDR3 length: 12 amino acids. V lost 6 bases to trimming and J lost 5 bases, with 11 bases between them. DNA of the CDR3: TGCAGCGTCATGACAGGACACAATGAGCAGTTCTTC. Protein product: CSVMTGHNEQFF.

The chain links TRBV3-1 to TRBJ2-7; 8 bases align to TRBD2. V was pared by 3 bases and J by 0 bases, with 4 bases of the junction left unmatched. The CDR3 length is 15 residues. Germline CDR1 reads LGHDT; CDR2 reads YNNKEL (reference sequence). CDR3 in DNA: TGTGCCAGCAGCCAGACTAGCGCAAGCTCCTACGAGCAGTACTTC. Its protein is CASSQTSASSYEQYF.

This clonotype was picked up a small number of times. The chain couples TRBV24-1 to TRBJ2-1; D is unresolved. Germline V CDR1 and CDR2: KGHDR, SFDVKD. The CDR3 has 11 amino acids. V lost 7 bases, J lost 7 bases, and 7 bases lay in between. In nucleotides, the CDR3 is TGTGCCACCAGCTTCATGAATGAGCAGTTCTTC. Protein product: CATSFMNEQFF.

The CDR3 DNA reads as TGTGCCAGCAGCCAAACGGGACAGGGTCCGCAGTATTTT. Its translation: CASSQTGQGPQYF. V and J are TRBV12-3 or TRBV12-4 and TRBJ2-3; 9 bases agree with TRBD1. V lost 6 bases and J lost 10; bases outside the gene matches: 8. The CDR3 loop spans 13 amino acids.

This clonotype was seen only a few times. This rearrangement joins TRBV6-1 to TRBJ2-3, with a weak D call TRBD2 (7 bases). Germline CDR1 reads MNHNS; CDR2 reads SASEGT. Trimming took 6 bases from V and 4 from J, leaving 17 bases between them. The CDR3 length is 15 residues. CDR3 DNA: TGTGCCAGCAGCGGGGGAGGGGGTCTGGCAGATACGCAGTATTTT. Protein product: CASSGGGGLADTQYF.

The rearrangement uses TRBV24-1 and TRBJ1-5; D gene uncertain. Germline values: CDR1 KGHDR, CDR2 SFDVKD. Trimming took 3 bases from V and 4 from J, leaving 3 bases between them. The CDR3 extends over 12 amino acids. The chain's CDR3 is CATSDGNQPQHF. The CDR3, as DNA: TGTGCCACCAGTGATGGTAATCAGCCCCAGCATTTT.

The table lists this clonotype with a few counts. The chain combines TRBV20-1 with TRBJ2-1; tentatively, D is TRBD2 (5 bases). Trimming took 1 base from V and 8 from J, leaving 9 bases between them. CDR3 length: 12 amino acids. The germline V gene encodes CDR1 DFQATT and CDR2 SNEGSKA (reference sequence). The CDR3 region has the DNA TGCAGTGCTAGAGGACTATCCGATGAGCAGTTCTTC. It yields the protein CSARGLSDEQFF.

This clonotype has only a few counts. This chain connects TRBV5-1 to TRBJ1-2; 9 nucleotides align to TRBD1. Germline CDR1 SGHRS, CDR2 YFSETQ. The CDR3 runs to 15 residues. V gave up 1 base and J gave up 3 bases; unmatched junction bases: 4. The CDR3 loop reads CASSLLTGGDYGYTF. DNA of the CDR3: TGCGCCAGCAGCTTGCTAACAGGGGGCGACTATGGCTACACCTTC.

This clonotype was observed a handful of times. This chain connects TRBV5-1 to TRBJ2-1; 7 positions agree with TRBD2. The germline V gene encodes CDR1 SGHRS and CDR2 YFSETQ. The V and J ends lost 6 bases and 0 bases, in that order; junction bases with no gene match: 6. This CDR3 spans 15 amino acids. The CDR3 DNA reads TGCGCCAGCAACCACGGGAGGAGCTCCTACAATGAGCAGTTCTTC. Its protein product is CASNHGRSSYNEQFF.

This clonotype was counted only a few times. Germline and junction disagree at one end, which may indicate a read error. CDR3 coding DNA: TGTGCCAGCAGATTATCCGGGGGAAGAGGGACTGAAGCTTTCTTT. Its protein is CASRLSGGRGTEAFF. This chain joins TRBV28 and TRBJ1-1, with a tentative D call TRBD1 (5 bases). CDR1 and CDR2 (germline): MDHEN, SYDVKM. CDR3 size: 15 residues.

The chain is built from TRBV3-1 and TRBJ1-4; 7 nucleotides match TRBD1. Trimming cost V 4 bases and J 2 bases; bases outside gene matches: 10. Germline CDR1 LGHDT, CDR2 YNNKEL (reference sequence). The CDR3 extends over 17 amino acids. CDR3 DNA sequence: TGTGCCAGCAGCCCAATGACAGGGCAGGCGACTAATGAAAAACTGTTTTTT. Amino acid sequence: CASSPMTGQATNEKLFF.

The chain couples TRBV7-6 to TRBJ2-7; possible D gene TRBD1, 6 bases. Germline V gives CDR1 SGHVS, CDR2 FNYEAQ. The CDR3 has 15 residues. V was clipped by 1 base and J by 3 bases, with 13 bases between them. CDR3 protein: CASSLDSQGYYEQYF. The CDR3 coding sequence is TGTGCCAGCAGCTTAGACAGCCAGGGGTACTACGAGCAGTACTTC.

The V gene is TRBV4-1, the J gene TRBJ2-7; 14 bases map to TRBD2. This CDR3 region has 19 residues. J gave up 1 base and V 0 bases, and 8 bases lay outside the gene matches. CDR1 and CDR2 (germline): MGHRA, YSYEKL. CDR3 nucleotide sequence: TGCGCCAGCAGCCAAGAAGAGGGACTAGCGGGAGCCAGATCCTACGAGCAGTACTTC. It yields the protein CASSQEEGLAGARSYEQYF.

This clonotype has ten or more counts. The rearrangement uses TRBV3-1 and TRBJ2-3; possible D gene TRBD1, 7 bases. The CDR3 is 14 amino acids. Germline CDR1 reads LGHDT; CDR2 reads YNNKEL (reference sequence). Trimming stripped 3 bases from V and 8 bases from J, with 15 bases between. The CDR3 reads CASSQGAQGGTQYF. Here the CDR3 DNA reads TGTGCCAGCAGCCAGGGGGCGCAGGGGGGTACGCAGTATTTT.

This clonotype was detected only a few times. This chain uses TRBV5-1 with TRBJ2-5, with a tentative D call TRBD2 (6 bases). Trimming pared 5 bases from V and 5 bases from J, leaving 16 bases between. CDR3 size: 14 residues. Germline CDR1 is SGHRS and CDR2 is YFSETQ. The CDR3 spells CASRWQGGWETQYF. Here the CDR3 DNA reads TGCGCCAGCAGGTGGCAGGGAGGTTGGGAGACCCAGTACTTC. Full variable domain (missing parts from reference TRBV5-1 and TRBJ2-5): KAGVTQTPRYLIKTRGQQVTLSCSPISGHRSVSWYQQTPGQGLQFLFEYFSETQRNKGNFPGRFSGRQFSNSRSEMNVSTLELGDSALYLCASRWQGGWETQYFGPGTRLLVL.

This clonotype has at least ten counts. The chain joins TRBV5-1 to TRBJ1-1, with 7 bases aligning to TRBD1. Germline V gene lookup returns CDR1 SGHRS and CDR2 YFSETQ. The V and J ends lost 4 bases and 1 base, in that order; junction bases with no gene match: 4. CDR3 length: 14 residues. CDR3 residues: CASSIRDRNTEAFF. CDR3 DNA sequence: TGCGCCAGCAGCATCCGGGACAGGAACACTGAAGCTTTCTTT.

This clonotype was picked up a small number of times. J is TRBJ2-1 and V is TRBV12-3 or TRBV12-4; maybe TRBD2 (5 bases). Trimming took 3 bases from V and 7 from J, leaving 7 bases between them. This CDR3 has 12 amino acids. The CDR3 sequence: CASSFEGNEQFF. The CDR3 DNA is TGTGCCAGCAGTTTTGAGGGTAATGAGCAGTTCTTC.

The table lists this clonotype with a few counts. The chain joins TRBV12-5 to TRBJ2-1, with 8 nucleotides matching TRBD1. Germline assignment: CDR1 LGHNT and CDR2 FRNRAP. Trimming took 7 bases from V and 0 from J; bases not matched to a gene: 8. This CDR3 is 16 amino acids long. The CDR3 reads CASANWTGNSYNEQFF. The CDR3 DNA reads TGTGCTAGTGCCAACTGGACAGGGAACTCCTACAATGAGCAGTTCTTC.

The chain couples TRBV14 to TRBJ2-3; 10 bases agree with TRBD1. Trimming took 3 bases from V and 1 from J; bases not matched to a gene: 13. Germline V gene lookup returns CDR1 SGHDN and CDR2 FVKESK. The CDR3 contains 19 residues. CDR3 sequence reads: CASSQTGQGVRFGTDTQYF. The DNA for the CDR3 is TGTGCCAGCAGCCAGACCGGACAGGGGGTCCGATTTGGCACAGATACGCAGTATTTT. Variable domain in full (rest from reference TRBV14 and TRBJ2-3): EAGVTQFPSHSVIEKGQTVTLRCDPISGHDNLYWYRRVMGKEIKFLLHFVKESKQDESGMPNNRFLAERTGGTYSTLKVQPAELEDSGVYFCASSQTGQGVRFGTDTQYFGPGTRLTVL.